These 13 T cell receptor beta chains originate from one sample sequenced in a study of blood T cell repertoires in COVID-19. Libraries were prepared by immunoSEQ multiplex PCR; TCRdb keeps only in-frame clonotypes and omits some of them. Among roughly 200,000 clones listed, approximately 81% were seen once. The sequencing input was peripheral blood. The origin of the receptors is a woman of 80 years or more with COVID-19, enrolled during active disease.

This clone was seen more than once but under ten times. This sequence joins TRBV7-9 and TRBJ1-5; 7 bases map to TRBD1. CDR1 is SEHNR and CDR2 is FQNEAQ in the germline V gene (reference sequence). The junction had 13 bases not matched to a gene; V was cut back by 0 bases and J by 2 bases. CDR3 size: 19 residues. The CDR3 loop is CASSLALPGQSWGNQPQHF. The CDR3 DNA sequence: TGTGCCAGCAGCTTAGCCCTCCCGGGACAGAGCTGGGGCAATCAGCCCCAGCATTTT.

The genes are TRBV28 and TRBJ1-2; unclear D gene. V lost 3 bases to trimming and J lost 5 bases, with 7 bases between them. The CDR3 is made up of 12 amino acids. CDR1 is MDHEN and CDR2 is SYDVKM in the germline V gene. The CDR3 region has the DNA TGTGCCAGCAGTTTTGGGGAGTATGGCTACACCTTC. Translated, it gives CASSFGEYGYTF.

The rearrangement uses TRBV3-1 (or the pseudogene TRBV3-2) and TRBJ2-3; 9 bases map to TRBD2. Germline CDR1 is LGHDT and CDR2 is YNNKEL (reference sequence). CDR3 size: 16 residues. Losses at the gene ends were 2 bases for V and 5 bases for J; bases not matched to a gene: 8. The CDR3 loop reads CASSQLSLAGLDTQYF. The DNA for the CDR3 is TGTGCCAGCAGCCAATTATCACTAGCGGGTTTAGATACGCAGTATTTT.

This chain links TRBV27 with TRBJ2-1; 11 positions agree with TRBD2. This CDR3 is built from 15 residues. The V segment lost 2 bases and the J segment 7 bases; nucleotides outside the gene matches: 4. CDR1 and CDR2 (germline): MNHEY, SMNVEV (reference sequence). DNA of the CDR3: TGTGCCAGCAGTTTAGGTAGCGGGGGGGGGAATGAGCAGTTCTTC. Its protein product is CASSLGSGGGNEQFF.

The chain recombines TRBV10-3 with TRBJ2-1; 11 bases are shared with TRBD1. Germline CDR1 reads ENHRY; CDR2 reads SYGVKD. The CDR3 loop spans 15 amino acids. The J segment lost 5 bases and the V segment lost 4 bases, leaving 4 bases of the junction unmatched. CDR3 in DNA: TGTGCCATCAGTGCCCGGGACAGGGGGAACAATGAGCAGTTCTTC. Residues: CAISARDRGNNEQFF.

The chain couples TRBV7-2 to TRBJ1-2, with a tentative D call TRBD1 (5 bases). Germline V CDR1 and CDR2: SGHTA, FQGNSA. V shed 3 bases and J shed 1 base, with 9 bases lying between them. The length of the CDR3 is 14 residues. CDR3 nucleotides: TGTGCCAGCAGCTTTTGGGGCGTTAACTATGGCTACACCTTC. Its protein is CASSFWGVNYGYTF.

The CDR3 bases are TGTGCCAGCAGCTTAGTTCCCGGGGAACAGCCCCAGCATTTT. Translation: CASSLVPGEQPQHF. The V gene is TRBV7-8, the J gene TRBJ1-5; D not resolved. Germline assignment: CDR1 SGHVS and CDR2 FQNEAQ. The ends were cut back, 1 base at V and 7 bases at J, with 11 bases in the middle. The CDR3 loop spans 14 amino acids.

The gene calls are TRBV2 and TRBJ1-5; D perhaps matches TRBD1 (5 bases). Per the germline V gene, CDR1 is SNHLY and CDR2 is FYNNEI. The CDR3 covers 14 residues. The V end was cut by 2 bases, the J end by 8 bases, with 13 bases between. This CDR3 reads CASSEIAGLEPQHF. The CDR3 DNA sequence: TGTGCCAGCAGTGAAATCGCAGGGTTAGAGCCCCAGCATTTT.

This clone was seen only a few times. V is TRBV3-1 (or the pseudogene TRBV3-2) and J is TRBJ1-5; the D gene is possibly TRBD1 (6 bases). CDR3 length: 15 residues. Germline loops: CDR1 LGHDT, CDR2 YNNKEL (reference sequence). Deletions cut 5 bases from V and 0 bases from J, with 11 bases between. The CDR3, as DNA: TGTGCCAGCAGCAAGGGGACAAGTAGCAATCAGCCCCAGCATTTT. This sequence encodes CASSKGTSSNQPQHF.

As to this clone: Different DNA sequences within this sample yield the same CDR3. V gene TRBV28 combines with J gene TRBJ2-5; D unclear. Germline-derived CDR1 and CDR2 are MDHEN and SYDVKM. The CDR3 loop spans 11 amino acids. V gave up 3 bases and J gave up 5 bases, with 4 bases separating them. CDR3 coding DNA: TGTGCCAGCAGTTTGCGGGAGACCCAGTACTTC. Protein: CASSLRETQYF.

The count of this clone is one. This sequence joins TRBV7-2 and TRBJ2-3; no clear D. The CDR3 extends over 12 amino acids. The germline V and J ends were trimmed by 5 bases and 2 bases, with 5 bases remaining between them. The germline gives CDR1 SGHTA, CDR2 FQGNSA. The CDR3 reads CASSILTDTQYF. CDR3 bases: TGTGCCAGCAGCATCCTCACAGATACGCAGTATTTT.

CDR3 bases: TGTGCCAGCAGCCAAGGGACAGGGGGACTAGGTGGAAACACCATATATTTT. This encodes CASSQGTGGLGGNTIYF. The chain is built from TRBV3-1 (or the pseudogene TRBV3-2) and TRBJ1-3; 10 bases match TRBD1. The CDR3 covers 17 residues. Germline V gene lookup returns CDR1 LGHDT and CDR2 YNNKEL (reference sequence). The V and J ends lost 1 base and 3 bases, in that order; junction bases with no gene match: 6.

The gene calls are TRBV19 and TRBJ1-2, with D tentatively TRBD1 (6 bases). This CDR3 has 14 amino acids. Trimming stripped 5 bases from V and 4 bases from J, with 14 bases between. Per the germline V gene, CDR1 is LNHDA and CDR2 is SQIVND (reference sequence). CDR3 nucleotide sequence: TGTGCCAGTAGTCTGCGGGGGGCCGTCTATGGCTACACCTTC. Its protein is CASSLRGAVYGYTF.